This T cell receptor (beta chain) was identified during a study of beta chain features in type 1 diabetes. For the study at large: Regarding age, gender and cell yields, patients proved similar to healthy donors.

The V gene's germline CDR1 is SGHRS and CDR2 YFSETQ. Between the trimmed V and J ends, which lost 0 bases and 1 base, there was a span of 10 bases. CDR3 length equals 15 residues. Sorting with CD45RO/CCR7/CD25/CD127/CD95/CD27 yielded naive, central memory, regulatory and stem-like memory CD4+ cells. General study results and limits: When Type 1 diabetes patients were examined, their TCRB CDR3s proved moderately but significantly shorter in all four CD4+ subsets.

Every bit of the isolated RNA underwent reverse transcription, so sequencing read expressed TCRB transcripts. Repertoires were generated with immunoSEQ multiplex PCR, while TCRdb's copy carries only in-frame clones and drops some. The sample lists around 250,000 clones; around 14% were seen once. This clone was counted only a few times. Its specificity is unknown. The J gene is TRBJ2-5, the V gene TRBV5-1; D remains ambiguous. Sample: naive CD4+ T cells from blood. This TCR was sampled from a man aged 25-45 years with type 1 diabetes. The CDR3 DNA reads as TGCGCCAGCAGCTTGGGCTGGTCTAGCCAAGAGACCCAGTACTTC. It is translated as CASSLGWSSQETQYF.